This T cell receptor (beta chain) appears in the sequencing data of a study of control samples from healthy donors and cancer patients. The CDR3 runs to 16 residues. V dropped 6 bases and J dropped 4; count of bases not matched to a gene: 5. The germline gives CDR1 MDHEN, CDR2 SYDVKM. Repertoires were generated with immunoSEQ multiplex PCR, while TCRdb's copy carries only in-frame clones and drops some. The table has about 180,000 clones, almost 90% seen once. The receptor's source is a woman in her forties or fifties in good health. The sequencing sample was made of blood. The gene calls are TRBV28 and TRBJ2-2; 13 positions agree with TRBD2. In nucleotides, the CDR3 is TGTGCCAGCAGGAGTAGACTAGCGGGGGGCACCGGGGAGCTGTTTTTT. Translating gives CASRSRLAGGTGELFF.